The following is a T cell receptor (beta chain) sequence with its context. This entry belongs to a study of tumor-infiltrating lymphocytes in localized non-small cell lung cancer. Clones were sequenced by immunoSEQ multiplex PCR, and TCRdb holds only the in-frame ones, with some missing. This table holds roughly 7,100 clones, around two thirds found once. J lost 8 bases, V lost 4 bases, and 11 bases had no gene match. The CDR3 loop spans 14 amino acids. Germline CDR1 is SQVTM and CDR2 is ANQGSEA. The sequencing input was uninvolved lung tissue not adjacent to the tumor. The chain joins TRBV29-1 to TRBJ1-2; 9 nucleotides align to TRBD1. This receptor was taken from a human donor with non-small cell lung cancer. CDR3 in amino acids: CSVGQGGQYEGYTF. The CDR3 coding sequence is TGCAGCGTTGGACAGGGGGGCCAATACGAGGGCTACACCTTC.